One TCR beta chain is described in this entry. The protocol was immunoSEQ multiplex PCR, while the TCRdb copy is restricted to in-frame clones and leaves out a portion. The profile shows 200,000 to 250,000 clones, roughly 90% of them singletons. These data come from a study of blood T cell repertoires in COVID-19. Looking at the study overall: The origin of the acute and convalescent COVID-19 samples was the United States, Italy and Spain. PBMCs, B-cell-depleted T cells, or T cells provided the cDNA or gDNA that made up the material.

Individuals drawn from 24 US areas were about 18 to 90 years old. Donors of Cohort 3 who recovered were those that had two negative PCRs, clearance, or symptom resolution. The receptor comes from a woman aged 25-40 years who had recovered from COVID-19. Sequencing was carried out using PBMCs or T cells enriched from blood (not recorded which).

This chain's CDR3 is CASTPDRGTDTQYF. The CDR3 nucleotides are TGTGCCAGCACCCCGGACAGGGGTACAGATACGCAGTATTTT. V usage is TRBV6-5 and J usage is TRBJ2-3, with 9 bases matching TRBD1. Germline V gives CDR1 MNHEY, CDR2 SVGAGI. This CDR3 has 14 residues. V lost 7 bases to trimming and J lost 3 bases; unmatched junction nucleotides: 5.